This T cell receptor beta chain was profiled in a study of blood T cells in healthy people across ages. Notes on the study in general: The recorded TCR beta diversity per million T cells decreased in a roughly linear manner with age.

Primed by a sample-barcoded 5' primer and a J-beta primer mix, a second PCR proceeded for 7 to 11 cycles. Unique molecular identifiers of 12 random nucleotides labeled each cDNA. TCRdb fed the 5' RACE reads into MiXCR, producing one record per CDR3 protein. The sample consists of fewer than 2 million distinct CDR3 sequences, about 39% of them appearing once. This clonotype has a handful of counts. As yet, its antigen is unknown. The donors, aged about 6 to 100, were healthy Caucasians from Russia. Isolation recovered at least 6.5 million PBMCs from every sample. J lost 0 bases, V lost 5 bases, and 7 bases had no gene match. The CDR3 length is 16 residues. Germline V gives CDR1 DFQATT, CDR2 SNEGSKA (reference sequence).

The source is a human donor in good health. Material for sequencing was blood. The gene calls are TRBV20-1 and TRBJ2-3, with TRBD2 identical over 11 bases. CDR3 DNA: TGCAGTGCTCCGGGACTAGCGGAGCCTAGCACAGATACGCAGTATTTT. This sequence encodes CSAPGLAEPSTDTQYF.